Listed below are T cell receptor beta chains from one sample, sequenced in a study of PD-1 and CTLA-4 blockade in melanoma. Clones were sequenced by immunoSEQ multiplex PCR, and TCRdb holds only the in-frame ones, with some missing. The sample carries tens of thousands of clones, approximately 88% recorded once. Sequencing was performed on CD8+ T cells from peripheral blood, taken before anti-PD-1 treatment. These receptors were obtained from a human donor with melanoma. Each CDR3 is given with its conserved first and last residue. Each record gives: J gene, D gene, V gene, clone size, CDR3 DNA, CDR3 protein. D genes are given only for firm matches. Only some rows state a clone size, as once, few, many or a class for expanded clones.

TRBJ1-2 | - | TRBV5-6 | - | TGTGCCAGCGGTGCCGACGAGGCCACCTTTGTCAACTATGGCTACACCTTC | CASGADEATFVNYGYTF
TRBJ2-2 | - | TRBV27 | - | TGTGCCAGCAGTTTATCGGACAGATTCACCGGGGAGCTGTTTTTT | CASSLSDRFTGELFF
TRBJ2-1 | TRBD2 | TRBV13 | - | TGTGCCAGCAATCAGCGGGGGGCCTTCGTCTATGAGCAGTTCTTC | CASNQRGAFVYEQFF
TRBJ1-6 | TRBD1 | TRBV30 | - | TGTGCCGGAGAGGGGACAGGTGATTTCTCTAATTCACCCCTCCACTTT | CAGEGTGDFSNSPLHF
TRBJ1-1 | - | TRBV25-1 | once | TGTGCCAGCAGTGACCAAGGTAGGGGGGAAGCTTTCTTT | CASSDQGRGEAFF
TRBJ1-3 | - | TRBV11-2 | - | TGTGCCAGCAGCTCCAATGTCCGGGACGGAGCCAACCCTGGAAACACCATATATTTT | CASSSNVRDGANPGNTIYF
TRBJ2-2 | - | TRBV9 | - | TGTGCCAGCAGCGCCGAGGGAGCCGGGGAGCTGTTTTTT | CASSAEGAGELFF
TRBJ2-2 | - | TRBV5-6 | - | TGTGCCAGCAGCTTGGGGGCTGGCGGGGAGCTGTTTTTT | CASSLGAGGELFF
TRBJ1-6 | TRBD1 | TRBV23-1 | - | TGCGCCAGCAGTCATATAGACAGGGGGCCACTTGGGGCCCTCCACTTT | CASSHIDRGPLGALHF
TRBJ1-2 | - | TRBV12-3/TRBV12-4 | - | TGTGCCAGCTCACCTTGGACCCCCTATGGCTACACCTTC | CASSPWTPYGYTF
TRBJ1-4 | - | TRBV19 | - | TGTGCCAGTAGTCCCCGGGGCGGGAATGAAAAACTGTTTTTT | CASSPRGGNEKLFF
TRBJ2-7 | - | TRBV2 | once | TGTGCCAGCAGTGATGGTCCCTACGAGCAGTACTTC | CASSDGPYEQYF
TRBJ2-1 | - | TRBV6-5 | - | TGTGCCAGCAGTTACGGACGGAGCTCCTACAATGAGCAGTTCTTC | CASSYGRSSYNEQFF
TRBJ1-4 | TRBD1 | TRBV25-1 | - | TGTGCCAGCAGTCCGACAGGGGGCGCGGTCGAAAAACTGTTTTTT | CASSPTGGAVEKLFF
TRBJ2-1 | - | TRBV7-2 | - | TGTGCCAGCAGCCCAGAGACTGCCTATGATGAGCAGTTCTTC | CASSPETAYDEQFF
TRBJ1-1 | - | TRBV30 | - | TGTGCCTGGAGTGAGAACGGGGATGAAGCTTTCTTT | CAWSENGDEAFF
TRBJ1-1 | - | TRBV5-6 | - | TGTGCCAGCAGCTTGCCGGGAGGTGAAGCTTTCTTT | CASSLPGGEAFF
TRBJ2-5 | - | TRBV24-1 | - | TGTGCCACCAGTGACCCAGAGGACGGGTGGGTCCAAGAGACCCAGTACTTC | CATSDPEDGWVQETQYF
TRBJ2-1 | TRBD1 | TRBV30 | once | TGTGCCTGGATGGGGACAGGGGCCTACAATGAGCAGTTCTTC | CAWMGTGAYNEQFF
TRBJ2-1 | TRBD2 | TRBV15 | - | TGTGCCACCAGCAGAGATCAGGGACTAGCGGCTGAGCAGTTCTTC | CATSRDQGLAAEQFF
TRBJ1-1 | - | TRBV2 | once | TGTGCCGTGATCGGACAGAAGAACACTGAAGCTTTCTTT | CAVIGQKNTEAFF
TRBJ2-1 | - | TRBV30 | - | TGTGCCTGGGGAAGGGTTAATGAGCAGTTCTTC | CAWGRVNEQFF
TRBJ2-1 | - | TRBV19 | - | TGTGCCAGTAGTATAAATGGACCCTACAATGAGCAGTTCTTC | CASSINGPYNEQFF
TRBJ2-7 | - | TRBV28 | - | TGTGCCAGCAGTTTCTTGGAATCCTACGAGCAGTACTTC | CASSFLESYEQYF